This T cell receptor beta chain originates from a study of blood T cell repertoires in COVID-19. The germline V gene encodes CDR1 KGHDR and CDR2 SFDVKD. CDR3 length: 15 residues. V dropped 4 bases and J dropped 5 bases, with 16 bases sitting between them. Profiled with immunoSEQ multiplex PCR; TCRdb holds only in-frame clones, not every one. Altogether about 200,000 clones are present, roughly 90% being singletons, with the ten largest covering roughly 8.1%. The chain recombines TRBV24-1 with TRBJ1-1; weak D call: TRBD1 (6 bases). The TCR originated in a woman between 18 and 29 years old who had recovered from COVID-19. Material for sequencing was PBMCs or T cells enriched from blood (not recorded which). The DNA for the CDR3 is TGTGCCACCAGTGACCCGACAGGCGGGAGGACTGAAGCTTTCTTT. Residues: CATSDPTGGRTEAFF.